Sequencing of this T cell receptor (beta chain) was carried out in a study of blood T cell repertoires in COVID-19. Produced via immunoSEQ multiplex PCR; TCRdb's table is partial and in-frame only. The sample lists more than 80,000 clones, around 80% occurring once. The junction had 6 bases not matched to a gene; V was cut back by 4 bases and J by 4 bases. Germline V gene data show CDR1 as MGHRA and CDR2 as YSYEKL. The CDR3 loop spans 14 amino acids. The material sequenced was peripheral blood. The V and J genes are TRBV4-1 and TRBJ2-7, with 8 bases that match TRBD1. The TCR was taken from an elderly man with COVID-19, enrolled during active disease. The CDR3 spells CASSPGQGSYEQYF. The CDR3 coding sequence is TGCGCCAGCAGCCCCGGACAGGGATCGTACGAGCAGTACTTC.